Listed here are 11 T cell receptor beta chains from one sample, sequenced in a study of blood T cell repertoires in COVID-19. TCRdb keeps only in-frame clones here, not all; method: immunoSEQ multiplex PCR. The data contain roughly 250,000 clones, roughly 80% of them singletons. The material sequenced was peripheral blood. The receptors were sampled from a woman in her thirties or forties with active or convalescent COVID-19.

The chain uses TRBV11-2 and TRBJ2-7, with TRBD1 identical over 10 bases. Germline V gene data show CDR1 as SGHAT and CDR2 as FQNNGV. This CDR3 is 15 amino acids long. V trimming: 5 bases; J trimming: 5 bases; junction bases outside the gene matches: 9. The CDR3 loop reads CASSVRTGGVNEQYF. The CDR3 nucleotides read TGTGCCAGCAGCGTACGGACAGGGGGAGTGAACGAGCAGTACTTC.

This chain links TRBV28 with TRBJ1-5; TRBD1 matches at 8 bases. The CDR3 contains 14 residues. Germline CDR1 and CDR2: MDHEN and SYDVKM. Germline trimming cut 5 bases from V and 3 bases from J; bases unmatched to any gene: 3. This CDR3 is CASSQGQDNQPQHF. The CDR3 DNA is TGTGCCAGCAGTCAGGGACAGGACAATCAGCCCCAGCATTTT.

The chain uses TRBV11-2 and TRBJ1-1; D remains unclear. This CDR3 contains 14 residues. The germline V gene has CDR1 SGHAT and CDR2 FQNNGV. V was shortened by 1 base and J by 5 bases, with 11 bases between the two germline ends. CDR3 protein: CASSLATSRTEAFF. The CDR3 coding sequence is TGTGCCAGCAGCTTAGCCACATCGAGGACTGAAGCTTTCTTT.

The CDR3 sequence is CASSFPTGRSAEAFF. DNA of the CDR3: TGTGCCAGCAGCTTCCCGACAGGGCGGTCGGCTGAAGCTTTCTTT. The chain couples TRBV11-2 to TRBJ1-1; TRBD1 aligns across 7 bases. The CDR3 has 15 amino acids. The trim removed 3 bases at V and 6 bases at J, leaving 10 bases unmatched. The germline gives CDR1 SGHAT, CDR2 FQNNGV.

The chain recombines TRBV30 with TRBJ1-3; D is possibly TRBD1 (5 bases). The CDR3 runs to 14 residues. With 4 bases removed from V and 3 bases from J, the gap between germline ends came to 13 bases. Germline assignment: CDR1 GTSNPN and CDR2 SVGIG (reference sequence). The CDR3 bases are TGTGCCTGGACTGGGGGGGTTAATGGAAACACCATATATTTT. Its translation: CAWTGGVNGNTIYF.

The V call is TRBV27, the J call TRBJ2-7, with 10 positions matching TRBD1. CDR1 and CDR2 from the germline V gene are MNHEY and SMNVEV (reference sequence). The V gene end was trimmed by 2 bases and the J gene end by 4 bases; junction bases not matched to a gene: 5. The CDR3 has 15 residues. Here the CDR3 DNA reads TGTGCCAGCAGTTTACCGGGACAGGGGAGATACGAGCAGTACTTC. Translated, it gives CASSLPGQGRYEQYF.

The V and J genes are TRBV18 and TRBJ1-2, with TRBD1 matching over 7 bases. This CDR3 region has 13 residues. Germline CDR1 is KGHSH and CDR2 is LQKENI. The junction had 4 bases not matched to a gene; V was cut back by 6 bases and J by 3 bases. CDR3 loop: CASSPGTDYGYTF. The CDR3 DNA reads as TGTGCCAGCTCCCCCGGGACAGACTATGGCTACACCTTC.

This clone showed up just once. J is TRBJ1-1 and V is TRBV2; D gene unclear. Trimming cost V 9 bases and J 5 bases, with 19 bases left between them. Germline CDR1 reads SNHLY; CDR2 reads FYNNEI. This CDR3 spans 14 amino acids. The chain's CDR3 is CASVLAGEATEAFF. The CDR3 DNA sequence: TGTGCCAGTGTCCTGGCCGGGGAGGCAACTGAAGCTTTCTTT.

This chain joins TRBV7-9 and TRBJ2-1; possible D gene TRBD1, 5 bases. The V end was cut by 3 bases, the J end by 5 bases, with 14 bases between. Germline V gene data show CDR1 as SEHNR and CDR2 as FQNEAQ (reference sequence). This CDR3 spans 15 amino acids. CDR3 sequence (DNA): TGTGCCAGCAGCTTGCCTTTGGGCAGGGACAATGAGCAGTTCTTC. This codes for CASSLPLGRDNEQFF.

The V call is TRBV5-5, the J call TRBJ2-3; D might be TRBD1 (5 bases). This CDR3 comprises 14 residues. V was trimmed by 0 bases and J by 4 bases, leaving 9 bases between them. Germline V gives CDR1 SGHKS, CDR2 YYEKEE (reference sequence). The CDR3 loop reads CASSLDQGSDTQYF. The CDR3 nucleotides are TGTGCCAGCAGCTTGGATCAGGGATCAGATACGCAGTATTTT. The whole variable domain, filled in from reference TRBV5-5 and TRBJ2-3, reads DAGVTQSPTHLIKTRGQQVTLRCSPISGHKSVSWYQQVLGQGPQFIFQYYEKEERGRGNFPDRFSARQFPNYSSELNVNALLLGDSALYLCASSLDQGSDTQYFGPGTRLTVL.

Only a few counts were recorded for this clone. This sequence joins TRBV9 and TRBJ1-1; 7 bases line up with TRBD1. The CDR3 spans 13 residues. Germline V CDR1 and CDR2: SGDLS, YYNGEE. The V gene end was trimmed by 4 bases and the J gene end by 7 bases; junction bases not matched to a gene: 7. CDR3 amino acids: CASSPTGNFEAFF. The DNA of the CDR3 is TGTGCCAGCAGCCCGACAGGGAATTTTGAAGCTTTCTTT. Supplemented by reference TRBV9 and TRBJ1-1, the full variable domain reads DSGVTQTPKHLITATGQRVTLRCSPRSGDLSVYWYQQSLDQGLQFLIQYYNGEERAKGNILERFSAQQFPDLHSELNLSSLELGDSALYFCASSPTGNFEAFFGQGTRLTVV.